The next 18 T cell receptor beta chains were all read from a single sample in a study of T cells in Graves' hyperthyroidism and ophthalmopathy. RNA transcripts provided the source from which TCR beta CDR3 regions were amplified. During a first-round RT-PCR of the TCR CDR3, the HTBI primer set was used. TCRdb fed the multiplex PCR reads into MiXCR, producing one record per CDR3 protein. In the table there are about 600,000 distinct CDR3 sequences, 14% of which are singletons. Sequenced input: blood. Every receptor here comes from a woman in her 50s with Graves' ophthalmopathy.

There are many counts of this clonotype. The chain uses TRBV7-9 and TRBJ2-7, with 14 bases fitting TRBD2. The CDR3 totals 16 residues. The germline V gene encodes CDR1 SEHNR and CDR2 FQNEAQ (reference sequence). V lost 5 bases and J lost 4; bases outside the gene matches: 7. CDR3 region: CASSMGLAGVLYEQYF. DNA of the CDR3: TGTGCCAGCAGCATGGGACTAGCGGGAGTCCTTTACGAGCAGTACTTC.

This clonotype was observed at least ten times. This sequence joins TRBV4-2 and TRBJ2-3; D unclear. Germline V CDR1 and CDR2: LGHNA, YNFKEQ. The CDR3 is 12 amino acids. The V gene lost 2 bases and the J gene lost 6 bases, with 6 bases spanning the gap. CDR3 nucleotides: TGTGCCAGCAGCCAATCCGGGGATACGCAGTATTTT. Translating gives CASSQSGDTQYF.

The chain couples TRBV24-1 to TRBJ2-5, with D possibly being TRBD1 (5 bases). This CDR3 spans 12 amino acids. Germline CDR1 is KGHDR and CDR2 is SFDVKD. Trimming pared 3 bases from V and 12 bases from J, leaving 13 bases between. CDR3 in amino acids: CATSDPQGWEYF. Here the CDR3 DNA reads TGTGCCACCAGTGATCCTCAGGGTTGGGAGTACTTC.

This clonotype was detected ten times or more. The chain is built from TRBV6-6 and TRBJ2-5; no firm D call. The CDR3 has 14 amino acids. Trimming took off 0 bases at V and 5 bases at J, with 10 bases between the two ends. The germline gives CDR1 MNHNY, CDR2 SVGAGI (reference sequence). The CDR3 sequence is CASSYSKPPETQYF. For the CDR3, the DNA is TGTGCCAGCAGTTACTCGAAACCCCCGGAGACCCAGTACTTC.

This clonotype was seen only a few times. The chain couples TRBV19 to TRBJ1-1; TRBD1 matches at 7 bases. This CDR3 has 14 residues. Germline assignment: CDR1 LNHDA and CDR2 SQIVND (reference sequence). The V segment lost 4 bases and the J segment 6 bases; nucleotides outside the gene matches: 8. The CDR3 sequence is CASSNGQVLSEAFF. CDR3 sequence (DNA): TGTGCCAGTAGTAACGGACAGGTTCTCTCTGAAGCTTTCTTT.

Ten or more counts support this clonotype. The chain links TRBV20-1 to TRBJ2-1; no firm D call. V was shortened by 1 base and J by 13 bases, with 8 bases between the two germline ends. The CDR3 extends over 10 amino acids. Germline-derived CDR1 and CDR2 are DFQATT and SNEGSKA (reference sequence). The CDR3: CSARGGPQFF. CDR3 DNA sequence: TGCAGTGCTAGAGGCGGACCACAGTTCTTC.

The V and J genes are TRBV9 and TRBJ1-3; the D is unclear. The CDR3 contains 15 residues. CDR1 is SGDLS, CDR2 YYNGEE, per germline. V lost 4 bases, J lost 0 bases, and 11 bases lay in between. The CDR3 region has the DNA TGTGCCAGCAGCTTAGATCCAAACTCTGGAAACACCATATATTTT. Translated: CASSLDPNSGNTIYF.

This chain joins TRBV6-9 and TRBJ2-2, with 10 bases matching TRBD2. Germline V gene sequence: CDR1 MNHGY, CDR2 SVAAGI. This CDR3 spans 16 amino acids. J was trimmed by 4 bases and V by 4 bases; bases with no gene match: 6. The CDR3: CASSFLAGAPTGELFF. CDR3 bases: TGTGCCAGCAGTTTTCTAGCGGGAGCCCCCACCGGGGAGCTGTTTTTT.

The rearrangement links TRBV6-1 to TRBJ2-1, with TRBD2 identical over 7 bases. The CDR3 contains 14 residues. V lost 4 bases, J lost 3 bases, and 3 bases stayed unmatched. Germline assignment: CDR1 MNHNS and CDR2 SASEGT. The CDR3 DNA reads TGTGCCAGCAGTGTGCTAGCGGTCTACAATGAGCAGTTCTTC. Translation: CASSVLAVYNEQFF.

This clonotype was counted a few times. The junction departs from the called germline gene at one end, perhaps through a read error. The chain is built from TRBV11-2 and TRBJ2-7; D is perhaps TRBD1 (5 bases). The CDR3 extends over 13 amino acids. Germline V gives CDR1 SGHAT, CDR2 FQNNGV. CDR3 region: CAGSLGAFYEQYF. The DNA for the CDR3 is TGTGCCGGCAGCTTAGGGGCTTTCTACGAGCAGTACTTC. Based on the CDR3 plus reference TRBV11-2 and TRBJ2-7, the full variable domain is EAGVAQSPRYKIIEKRQSVAFWCNPISGHATLYWYQQILGQGPKLLIQFQNNGVVDDSQLPKDRFSAERLKGVDSTLKIQPAKLEDSAVYLCAGSLGAFYEQYFGPGTRLTVT.

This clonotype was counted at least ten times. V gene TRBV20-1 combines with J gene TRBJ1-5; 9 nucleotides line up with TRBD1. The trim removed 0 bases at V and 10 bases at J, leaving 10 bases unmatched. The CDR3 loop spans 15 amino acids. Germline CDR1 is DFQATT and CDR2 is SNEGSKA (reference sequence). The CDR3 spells CSAREMGTGMAPQHF. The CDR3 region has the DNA TGCAGTGCTAGAGAAATGGGGACAGGGATGGCCCCCCAGCATTTT.

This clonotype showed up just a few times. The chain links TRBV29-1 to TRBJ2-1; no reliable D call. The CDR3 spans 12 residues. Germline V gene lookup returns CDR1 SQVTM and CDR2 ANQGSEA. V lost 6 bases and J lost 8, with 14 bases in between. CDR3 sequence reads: CSVLWISDEQFF. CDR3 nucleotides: TGCAGCGTCCTTTGGATAAGCGATGAGCAGTTCTTC.

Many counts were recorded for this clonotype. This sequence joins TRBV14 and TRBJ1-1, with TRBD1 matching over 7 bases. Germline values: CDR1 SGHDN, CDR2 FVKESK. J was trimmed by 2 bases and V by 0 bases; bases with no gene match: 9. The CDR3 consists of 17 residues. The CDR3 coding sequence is TGTGCCAGCAGCCAAGATGTAGGAAGGGGGCGTAACACTGAAGCTTTCTTT. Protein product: CASSQDVGRGRNTEAFF.

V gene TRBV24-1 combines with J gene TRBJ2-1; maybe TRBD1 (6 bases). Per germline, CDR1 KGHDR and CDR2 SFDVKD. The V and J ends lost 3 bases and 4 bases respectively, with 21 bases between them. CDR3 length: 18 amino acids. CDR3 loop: CATSDQMSPGTPYNEQFF. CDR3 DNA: TGTGCCACCAGTGATCAGATGAGTCCCGGGACACCTTACAATGAGCAGTTCTTC.

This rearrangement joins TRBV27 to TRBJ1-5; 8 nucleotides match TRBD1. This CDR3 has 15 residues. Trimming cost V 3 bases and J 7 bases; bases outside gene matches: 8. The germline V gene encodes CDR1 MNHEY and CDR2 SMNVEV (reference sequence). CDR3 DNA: TGTGCCAGCAGTTTTGTCGGGCAGGGGGCACAGCCCCAGCATTTT. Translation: CASSFVGQGAQPQHF.

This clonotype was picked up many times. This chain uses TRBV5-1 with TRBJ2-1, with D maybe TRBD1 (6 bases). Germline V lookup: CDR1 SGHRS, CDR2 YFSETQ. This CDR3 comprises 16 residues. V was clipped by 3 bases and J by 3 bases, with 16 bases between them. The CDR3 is CASSSATGKNYNEQFF. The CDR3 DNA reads TGCGCCAGCAGCTCGGCGACAGGAAAAAACTACAATGAGCAGTTCTTC.

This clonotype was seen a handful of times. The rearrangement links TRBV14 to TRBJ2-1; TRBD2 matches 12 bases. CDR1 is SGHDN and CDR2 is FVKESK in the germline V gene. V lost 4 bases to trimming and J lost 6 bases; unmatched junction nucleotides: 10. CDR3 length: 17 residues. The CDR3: CASSPRRSSGRANEQFF. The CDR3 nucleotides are TGTGCCAGCAGCCCCAGACGGTCTAGCGGGAGGGCCAATGAGCAGTTCTTC.

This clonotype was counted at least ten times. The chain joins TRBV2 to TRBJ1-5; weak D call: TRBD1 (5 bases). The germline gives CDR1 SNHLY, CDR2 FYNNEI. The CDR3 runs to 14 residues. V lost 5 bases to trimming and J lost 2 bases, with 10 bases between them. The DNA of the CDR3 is TGTGCCAGCAGTTGGAGGGGTGGCAATCAGCCCCAGCATTTT. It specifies CASSWRGGNQPQHF.